This TCR beta chain was recovered during a study of T cells after yellow fever vaccination. Study-wide findings and caveats: Weaker overall, the secondary response nonetheless peaked faster (day 5 versus 15).

V gave up 11 bases and J gave up 2 bases; unmatched junction bases: 2. The CDR3 totals 13 residues. Germline V CDR1 and CDR2: LNHNV, YYDKDF (reference sequence). In its sample, this clonotype was seen a few times. Its antigen is not known. TCRdb reprocessed the 5' RACE reads with MiXCR, giving one entry per CDR3 protein. This table has hundreds of thousands of distinct CDR3 sequences, around 4.9% appearing once. This sample comprised CD4+ T cells sorted from PBMCs, obtained on the day of the yellow fever booster vaccination. The chain uses TRBV15 and TRBJ2-6; TRBD2 matches at 8 bases. The TCR was taken from a man aged 18 to 30 who received the YFV17D yellow fever vaccine. The CDR3 here is CASGGAGANVLTF. The CDR3 nucleotides are TGTGCCTCGGGGGGGGCTGGGGCCAACGTCCTGACTTTC.